This T cell receptor (beta chain) originates from a study of OX40 agonist ivuxolimab in advanced cancers. Across the whole study: Patients were treated with intravenous ivuxolimab, dosed at 0.01 to 10 mg/kg and infused every 2 weeks. Of mixed ages from about 23 to 79 and averaging about 65 years, the group was roughly 83% male. Checkpoint inhibitors had been given previously to 35% to 50% of patients. Partial response was recorded in three patients: one hepatocellular carcinoma and two cutaneous melanoma cases.

From germline, CDR1 is SNHLY and CDR2 FYNNEI. V was trimmed by 2 bases and J by 4 bases, leaving 17 bases between them. The CDR3 sequence is 17 residues long. Produced via immunoSEQ multiplex PCR; TCRdb's table is partial and in-frame only. Of some 60,000 clones in the sample, about 85% are singletons; the top ten hold about 3.9%. Sequenced here: CD4+ or CD8+ T cells sorted from blood, sampled in a trial of the OX40 agonist ivuxolimab. This TCR derives from an adult with an advanced solid tumor such as melanoma, head and neck, liver or kidney cancer. The chain has TRBV2 and TRBJ2-2, with a weak D call TRBD1 (6 bases). CDR3: CASSEYLDSQFTGELFF. CDR3 nucleotides: TGTGCCAGCAGTGAATATCTGGACAGTCAATTCACCGGGGAGCTGTTTTTT.